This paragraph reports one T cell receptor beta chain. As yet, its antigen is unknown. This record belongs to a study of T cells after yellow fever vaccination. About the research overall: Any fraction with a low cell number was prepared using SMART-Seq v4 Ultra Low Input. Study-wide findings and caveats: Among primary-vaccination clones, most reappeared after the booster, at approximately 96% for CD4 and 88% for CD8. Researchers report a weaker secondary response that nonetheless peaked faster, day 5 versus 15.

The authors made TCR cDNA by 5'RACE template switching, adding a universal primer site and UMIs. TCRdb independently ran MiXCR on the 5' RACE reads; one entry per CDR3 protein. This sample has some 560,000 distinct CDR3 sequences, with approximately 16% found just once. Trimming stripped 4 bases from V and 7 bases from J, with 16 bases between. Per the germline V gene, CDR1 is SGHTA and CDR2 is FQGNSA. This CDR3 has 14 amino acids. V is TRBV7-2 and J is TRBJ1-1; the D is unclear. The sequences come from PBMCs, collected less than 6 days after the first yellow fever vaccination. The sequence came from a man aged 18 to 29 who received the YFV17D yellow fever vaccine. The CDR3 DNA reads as TGTGCCAGCAGCTATATACGTTTTGGGAATGAAGCTTTCTTT. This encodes CASSYIRFGNEAFF.